This T cell receptor beta chain was documented in a study of cytomegalovirus exposure and HLA in healthy donors. A remark on this clone: The target antigen is unknown.

Regarding the study as a whole: Some V segments, TRBV6-2 and TRBV6-3 among them, were indistinguishable and were therefore excluded.

Trimming removed 5 bases from V and 11 bases from J; junction bases left unmatched: 8. Germline loops: CDR1 LNHDA, CDR2 SQIVND (reference sequence). The CDR3 contains 14 residues. Primers included in the PCR were 60 Vbeta and 13 Jbeta primers. Some clones are missing from TCRdb's copy, which holds only in-frame ones; the method was immunoSEQ multiplex PCR. The repertoire consists of about 68,000 clones, with 81% occurring once and the leading ten covering 6.5% to 7%. The V gene is TRBV19, the J gene TRBJ1-6; 8 bases line up with TRBD1. What was sequenced was PBMCs. The clonotype comes from a human donor in good health. The CDR3 region is CASSSQGAKAPLHF. In DNA, the CDR3 is TGTGCCAGTAGTTCCCAGGGGGCTAAGGCACCCCTCCACTTT. Filled out from reference TRBV19 and TRBJ1-6, the complete variable domain reads DGGITQSPKYLFRKEGQNVTLSCEQNLNHDAMYWYRQDPGQGLRLIYYSQIVNDFQKGDIAEGYSVSREKKESFPLTVTSAQKNPTAFYLCASSSQGAKAPLHFGNGTRLTVT.